The entry below describes one T cell receptor (beta chain). V was trimmed by 5 bases and J by 7 bases, leaving 18 bases between them. Germline-derived CDR1 and CDR2 are SGHAT and FQDESV (reference sequence). The CDR3 length is 14 residues. This entry comes from a study of CD8 T cells in Susac syndrome. Random hexamers primed reverse transcription of roughly 0.5 to 1 ug RNA. TCRdb recomputed calls from the immunoSEQ multiplex PCR reads with MiXCR, one row per CDR3 protein. The sample has about 300,000 distinct CDR3 sequences, over 75% seen once. The chain employs TRBV11-1 and TRBJ2-7, with TRBD2 as a possible D gene (6 bases). This sequence was found in a human donor with multiple sclerosis. Specimen: CD8+ T cells from PBMCs. The CDR3, as DNA: TGTGCCAGCAGCCCCTACACCGGGGGTTGGGAGCAGTACTTC. Translated: CASSPYTGGWEQYF.